The following is a TCR beta chain sequence with its context. This entry belongs to a study of T-cell reconstitution after alpha-beta-depleted transplantation in children. During its preparation, the TCRbeta library received unique molecular identifiers. TCRdb independently ran MiXCR on the PCR reads; one entry per CDR3 protein. Among about 350,000 distinct CDR3 sequences listed, about 14% were seen once. The V and J ends lost 3 bases and 6 bases respectively, with 17 bases between them. The CDR3 is 16 amino acids. The source material was PBMCs, sampled from the stem cell graft. V and J are TRBV12-3 or TRBV12-4 and TRBJ2-2; no definite D call. This clonotype originated in a human donor who donated a stem cell graft to a child with Fanconi anemia. The CDR3 sequence: CASSLSVVLDSGELFF. CDR3 coding DNA: TGTGCCAGCAGTTTGTCCGTGGTTCTGGATTCCGGGGAGCTGTTTTTT.